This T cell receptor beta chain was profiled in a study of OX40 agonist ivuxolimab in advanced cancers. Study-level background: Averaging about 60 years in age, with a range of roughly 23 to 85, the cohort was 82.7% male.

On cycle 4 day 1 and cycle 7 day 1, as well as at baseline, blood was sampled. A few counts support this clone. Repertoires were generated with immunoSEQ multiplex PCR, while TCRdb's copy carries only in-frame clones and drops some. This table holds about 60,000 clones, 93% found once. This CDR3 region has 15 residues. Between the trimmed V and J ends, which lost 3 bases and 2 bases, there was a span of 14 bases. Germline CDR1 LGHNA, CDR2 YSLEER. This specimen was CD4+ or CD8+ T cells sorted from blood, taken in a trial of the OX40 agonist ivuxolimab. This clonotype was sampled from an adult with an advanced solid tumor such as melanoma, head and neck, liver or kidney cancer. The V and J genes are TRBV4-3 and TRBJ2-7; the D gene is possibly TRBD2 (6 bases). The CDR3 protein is CASSQGVTGAYEQYF. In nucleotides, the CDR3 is TGCGCCAGCAGCCAGGGTGTCACGGGAGCCTACGAGCAGTACTTC.